This passage covers 32 T cell receptor beta chains from one sample sequenced in a study of blood T cell repertoires in COVID-19. Profiling relied on immunoSEQ multiplex PCR, and the TCRdb table lists in-frame clones only, not all of them. The repertoire holds 150,000 to 200,000 clones, with 90% to 95% as singletons. The sample was peripheral blood. All receptors come from a woman aged 50 to 65 with acute or convalescent COVID-19.

The rearrangement uses TRBV2 and TRBJ2-1; TRBD2 might be the D (6 bases). The CDR3 runs to 15 residues. The V gene lost 4 bases and the J gene lost 9 bases, with 19 bases spanning the gap. Germline V lookup: CDR1 SNHLY, CDR2 FYNNEI. The CDR3 reads CASSGGGKDAGEQFF. CDR3 coding DNA: TGTGCCAGCAGTGGAGGAGGGAAGGATGCAGGTGAGCAGTTCTTC.

This chain connects TRBV10-1 to TRBJ2-3, with a tentative D call TRBD1 (5 bases). Trimming cost V 3 bases and J 5 bases, with 12 bases left between them. Germline values: CDR1 WNHNN, CDR2 SYGVQD (reference sequence). The CDR3 totals 14 residues. The CDR3 here is CASSDGRGGDTQYF. The DNA for the CDR3 is TGCGCCAGCAGTGATGGTAGGGGTGGAGATACGCAGTATTTT.

The chain couples TRBV19 to TRBJ1-1; D uncertain. The CDR3 sequence is 12 residues long. V was cut by 7 bases and J by 1 base, with 7 bases left in between. Germline values: CDR1 LNHDA, CDR2 SQIVND (reference sequence). DNA for the CDR3: TGTGCCAGTATGAACGGGAACACTGAAGCTTTCTTT. Translated, it gives CASMNGNTEAFF.

The chain combines TRBV7-6 with TRBJ1-1; D ambiguous. V shed 4 bases and J shed 4 bases, with 16 bases lying between them. From germline, CDR1 is SGHVS and CDR2 FNYEAQ. The CDR3 spans 15 residues. CDR3 sequence: CASSSPSRGSTEAFF. The CDR3 DNA sequence: TGTGCCAGCAGCTCCCCATCGCGGGGATCCACTGAAGCTTTCTTT.

The chain links TRBV21-1 to TRBJ1-5. TRBV21-1 is reported as a pseudogene. The CDR3 loop spans 11 amino acids. The CDR3 DNA is TGTGCCAGCACCGAGGATCAGCCCCAGCATTTT. Protein sequence: CASTEDQPQHF.

The chain couples TRBV5-4 to TRBJ2-3; D unclear. The CDR3 totals 13 residues. Trimming shortened V by 1 base and J by 2 bases, and 5 bases separated the two germline ends. Germline CDR1 is SGHNT and CDR2 is YYREEE (reference sequence). The CDR3 nucleotides read TGTGCCAGCAGCTTGCCGTCCACAGATACGCAGTATTTT. Translated, it gives CASSLPSTDTQYF.

The gene calls are TRBV13 and TRBJ1-6; 7 nucleotides align to TRBD1. The CDR3 sequence is 14 residues long. Germline lookup yields CDR1 PRHDT and CDR2 FYEKMQ (reference sequence). V was clipped by 3 bases and J by 7 bases; unmatched bases: 3. As DNA, the CDR3 is TGTGCCAGCAGCTTGCAGACAGGGAATTCACCCCTCCACTTT. The encoded protein is CASSLQTGNSPLHF.

V is TRBV27 and J is TRBJ1-1; D may be TRBD1 (6 bases). This CDR3 has 16 residues. The V gene lost 7 bases and the J gene lost 2 bases, with 20 bases spanning the gap. Germline lookup yields CDR1 MNHEY and CDR2 SMNVEV (reference sequence). This CDR3 reads CASKSPLEQGNTEAFF. As DNA, the CDR3 is TGTGCCAGCAAATCCCCCCTCGAACAGGGAAACACTGAAGCTTTCTTT.

The chain joins TRBV28 to TRBJ1-1; D not resolved. V was clipped by 2 bases and J by 4 bases, with 14 bases between them. CDR1 is MDHEN, CDR2 SYDVKM, per germline. The CDR3 loop spans 15 amino acids. The CDR3 bases are TGTGCCAGCAGTTTAACGGGTCAGATGGGCACTGAAGCTTTCTTT. This codes for CASSLTGQMGTEAFF.

The V call is TRBV6-2 or TRBV6-3, the J call TRBJ2-1; 7 bases align to TRBD2. Per germline, CDR1 MNHEY and CDR2 SVGEGT. V gave up 2 bases and J gave up 3 bases; unmatched junction bases: 4. The CDR3 runs to 15 residues. As DNA, the CDR3 is TGTGCCAGCAGTTACGGCGGGAGTAGCTACAATGAGCAGTTCTTC. It yields the protein CASSYGGSSYNEQFF.

The chain combines TRBV9 with TRBJ2-7, with a weak D call TRBD2 (6 bases). CDR1 and CDR2 from the germline V gene are SGDLS and YYNGEE. The CDR3 consists of 15 residues. Trimming removed 0 bases from V and 0 bases from J, with 10 bases in between. CDR3 protein: CASSVGVGGSYEQYF. DNA for the CDR3: TGTGCCAGCAGCGTAGGAGTGGGAGGCTCCTACGAGCAGTACTTC.

This clone was detected once. J is TRBJ2-2 and V is TRBV7-9; 12 bases are a match to TRBD2. The CDR3 spans 19 residues. V shed 0 bases and J 2 bases; nucleotides not matched to a gene: 7. Germline V gene lookup returns CDR1 SEHNR and CDR2 FQNEAQ (reference sequence). The CDR3 here is CASSLAVLAGGSNTGELFF. CDR3 nucleotides: TGTGCCAGCAGCTTAGCGGTCCTAGCGGGAGGGAGTAACACCGGGGAGCTGTTTTTT.

The CDR3 here is CASRPIRGKMGYTF. The CDR3 DNA sequence: TGTGCCAGCAGACCTATCAGGGGAAAGATGGGCTACACCTTC. The chain has TRBV11-2 and TRBJ1-2; a weak D match, TRBD1 (6 bases). The CDR3 loop spans 14 amino acids. The V and J ends lost 6 bases and 8 bases respectively, with 19 bases between them. Germline V lookup: CDR1 SGHAT, CDR2 FQNNGV. The full variable domain, completed using reference TRBV11-2 and TRBJ1-2, is EAGVAQSPRYKIIEKRQSVAFWCNPISGHATLYWYQQILGQGPKLLIQFQNNGVVDDSQLPKDRFSAERLKGVDSTLKIQPAKLEDSAVYLCASRPIRGKMGYTFGSGTRLTVV.

The V and J genes are TRBV19 and TRBJ1-1, with D perhaps matching TRBD1 (5 bases). Trimming cost V 5 bases and J 4 bases, with 20 bases left between them. CDR1 is LNHDA, CDR2 SQIVND, per germline (reference sequence). The CDR3 is 16 residues long. The CDR3 reads CASSSYRGVGGTEAFF. As DNA, the CDR3 is TGTGCCAGTAGTTCATATCGGGGTGTCGGGGGCACTGAAGCTTTCTTT.

The rearrangement joins TRBV28 to TRBJ2-2; the D gene is possibly TRBD1 (6 bases). This CDR3 comprises 15 residues. V lost 6 bases to trimming and J lost 5 bases, with 16 bases between them. Germline lookup yields CDR1 MDHEN and CDR2 SYDVKM. The CDR3 DNA sequence: TGTGCCAGCAGCCTCAGGGGACATTTTACCGGGGAGCTGTTTTTT. Its translation: CASSLRGHFTGELFF.

This clone was picked up a small number of times. The genes are TRBV13 and TRBJ1-3, with D perhaps matching TRBD1 (6 bases). The length of the CDR3 is 15 residues. Germline V gene data show CDR1 as PRHDT and CDR2 as FYEKMQ (reference sequence). V lost 5 bases, J lost 4 bases, and 15 bases lay in between. In DNA, the CDR3 is TGTGCCAGCAGCCCCGGGGGGCTTGGAGGAAACACCATATATTTT. The encoded protein is CASSPGGLGGNTIYF.

The chain uses TRBV2 and TRBJ1-2; no firm D call. The V end was cut by 3 bases, the J end by 5 bases, with 13 bases between. The CDR3 totals 14 residues. The germline V gene encodes CDR1 SNHLY and CDR2 FYNNEI. CDR3 nucleotide sequence: TGTGCCAGCAGTGAGGACCCGAGGGCTTATGGCTACACCTTC. It codes for CASSEDPRAYGYTF.

This clone was picked up a small number of times. V gene TRBV10-3 combines with J gene TRBJ2-7; unclear D gene. Germline V CDR1 and CDR2: ENHRY, SYGVKD. Trimming pared 0 bases from V and 2 bases from J, leaving 8 bases between. The CDR3 has 14 residues. The CDR3 sequence is CAISESQVTYEQYF. Here the CDR3 DNA reads TGTGCCATCAGTGAGTCTCAGGTTACCTACGAGCAGTACTTC.

The chain is built from TRBV7-4 and TRBJ1-3; 7 nucleotides match TRBD1. This CDR3 has 18 residues. V shed 4 bases and J 1 base; nucleotides not matched to a gene: 13. Germline V gene lookup returns CDR1 SGHVT and CDR2 SQSDAQ. CDR3 sequence: CASSSNPPQGRSGNTIYF. CDR3 nucleotide sequence: TGTGCCAGCAGCTCCAACCCACCACAGGGGAGGTCTGGAAACACCATATATTTT.

The V call is TRBV29-1, the J call TRBJ2-2; D call uncertain. Trimming shortened V by 7 bases and J by 0 bases, and 12 bases separated the two germline ends. Germline CDR1 is SQVTM and CDR2 is ANQGSEA. The CDR3 length is 14 residues. The CDR3 loop is CSALGLPNTGELFF. In DNA form, the CDR3 reads TGCAGCGCCCTGGGCCTACCGAACACCGGGGAGCTGTTTTTT.

This chain links TRBV28 with TRBJ1-5; D call uncertain. Germline assignment: CDR1 MDHEN and CDR2 SYDVKM. The CDR3 totals 12 residues. V shed 2 bases and J shed 5 bases, with 4 bases lying between them. CDR3 residues: CASSLEDQPQHF. CDR3 bases: TGTGCCAGCAGTTTAGAGGATCAGCCCCAGCATTTT.

This chain links TRBV19 with TRBJ2-6; D gene ambiguous. This CDR3 contains 14 residues. Trimming shortened V by 8 bases and J by 2 bases, and 10 bases separated the two germline ends. Per the germline V gene, CDR1 is LNHDA and CDR2 is SQIVND (reference sequence). CDR3 residues: CASSLITGANVLTF. The CDR3 DNA reads TGTGCCAGTTCTCTTATAACTGGGGCCAACGTCCTGACTTTC.

The V and J genes are TRBV18 and TRBJ2-1; 9 bases line up with TRBD1. V dropped 4 bases and J dropped 7; count of bases not matched to a gene: 8. The CDR3 length is 15 residues. The germline gives CDR1 KGHSH, CDR2 LQKENI. The CDR3 is CASSLGTGRWNEQFF. The CDR3 coding sequence is TGTGCCAGCTCACTCGGGACAGGGCGCTGGAATGAGCAGTTCTTC. Using reference TRBV18 and TRBJ2-1 for the parts outside the CDR3, the full variable domain is NAGVMQNPRHLVRRRGQEARLRCSPMKGHSHVYWYRQLPEEGLKFMVYLQKENIIDESGMPKERFSAEFPKEGPSILRIQQVVRGDSAAYFCASSLGTGRWNEQFFGPGTRLTVL.

This chain connects TRBV3-1 (or the pseudogene TRBV3-2) to TRBJ2-1; 9 positions match TRBD2. The junction had 12 bases not matched to a gene; V was cut back by 0 bases and J by 9 bases. The CDR3 is made up of 17 amino acids. Germline CDR1 LGHDT, CDR2 YNNKEL (reference sequence). The CDR3 reads CASSQELLAGGPGEQFF. CDR3 nucleotide sequence: TGTGCCAGCAGCCAAGAGTTGCTTGCGGGGGGGCCGGGTGAGCAGTTCTTC.

This clone was recorded only once. The chain couples TRBV5-1 to TRBJ1-4; 7 nucleotides match TRBD1. The CDR3 has 16 amino acids. CDR1 SGHRS and CDR2 YFSETQ come from the germline V gene. V dropped 2 bases and J dropped 4; count of bases not matched to a gene: 8. The CDR3 loop reads CASSFSSGTDNEKLFF. CDR3 DNA sequence: TGCGCCAGCAGCTTTTCGTCCGGGACAGATAATGAAAAACTGTTTTTT.

The chain recombines TRBV5-4 with TRBJ2-2; 7 bases line up with TRBD1. The germline V gene has CDR1 SGHNT and CDR2 YYREEE (reference sequence). The CDR3 is 14 amino acids. V was clipped by 4 bases and J by 7 bases; unmatched bases: 7. In DNA, the CDR3 is TGTGCCAGCAGCCCCGACAGGGTAAACGGGGAGCTGTTTTTT. As protein: CASSPDRVNGELFF. Complete variable domain (other parts from reference TRBV5-4 and TRBJ2-2): ETGVTQSPTHLIKTRGQQVTLRCSSQSGHNTVSWYQQALGQGPQFIFQYYREEENGRGNFPPRFSGLQFPNYSSELNVNALELDDSALYLCASSPDRVNGELFFGEGSRLTVL.

The chain recombines TRBV19 with TRBJ1-1; D is perhaps TRBD1 (5 bases). The CDR3 has 15 residues. The germline V gene has CDR1 LNHDA and CDR2 SQIVND (reference sequence). V was clipped by 5 bases and J by 0 bases, with 13 bases between them. The CDR3 DNA follows: TGTGCCAGTAGTCGCTTGGACATGATGAACACTGAAGCTTTCTTT. Translation: CASSRLDMMNTEAFF.

The chain links TRBV7-9 to TRBJ1-2; 8 nucleotides line up with TRBD1. The length of the CDR3 is 14 residues. In germline, CDR1 is SEHNR, CDR2 FQNEAQ (reference sequence). V lost 5 bases and J lost 5; bases outside the gene matches: 7. CDR3 DNA sequence: TGTGCCAGCAGCGGATGGACAGGGAATTATGGCTACACCTTC. As protein: CASSGWTGNYGYTF.

V usage is TRBV7-8 and J usage is TRBJ1-1; the D is unclear. Germline CDR1 is SGHVS and CDR2 is FQNEAQ. V shed 5 bases and J shed 0 bases, with 7 bases lying between them. This CDR3 has 13 amino acids. CDR3 region: CASSRDMNTEAFF. CDR3 coding DNA: TGTGCCAGCAGCCGTGACATGAACACTGAAGCTTTCTTT.

The rearrangement joins TRBV7-3 to TRBJ2-1; TRBD1 aligns across 7 bases. The V gene end was trimmed by 5 bases and the J gene end by 7 bases; junction bases not matched to a gene: 5. Germline V lookup: CDR1 SGHTA, CDR2 FQGTGA. The CDR3 is made up of 13 amino acids. Here the CDR3 reads CASSLDRENEQFF. The CDR3 bases are TGTGCCAGCAGCCTAGACAGGGAGAATGAGCAGTTCTTC.

The chain uses TRBV9 and TRBJ2-1, with D possibly being TRBD2 (6 bases). Germline CDR1 SGDLS, CDR2 YYNGEE. With 0 bases removed from V and 9 bases from J, the gap between germline ends came to 13 bases. The CDR3 is 14 amino acids. The DNA of the CDR3 is TGTGCCAGCAGCGTAGAGGCGGGAATACGTGAGCAGTTCTTC. It is translated as CASSVEAGIREQFF.

The V call is TRBV7-9, the J call TRBJ1-2; TRBD1 matches at 9 bases. The junction had 14 bases not matched to a gene; V was cut back by 5 bases and J by 4 bases. CDR1 SEHNR and CDR2 FQNEAQ come from the germline V gene (reference sequence). The CDR3 is 17 residues long. The CDR3 sequence is CASSTDRDRAPSYGYTF. In nucleotides, the CDR3 is TGTGCCAGCAGCACAGACCGGGACAGGGCCCCTAGCTATGGCTACACCTTC.